The 3 T cell receptor beta chains reported below all come from one sample, sequenced in a study of T cell responses to AZD1222 COVID-19 vaccine listed by TCRdb under 2021. Receptors were amplified or captured by the immunoSEQ multiplex PCR assay. TCRdb stores this immuneACCESS table with in-frame sequences only. Part of the clones is absent; in the studies checked, under half of the shortfall reflects unresolved V genes, and no reason is known for the rest. The sample includes 130,000 to 150,000 clones, with 80% to 95% observed a single time. Of the sample, approximately 2.7% falls within the top ten clones. The time point label here, explained by the study, means: baseline before first vaccination. The treatment or condition label, as the study defines it: meningococcal conjugate vaccine given as trial control. This specimen consisted of peripheral blood, obtained on day 0 of MenACWY control vaccination. Receptors originate from an adult in good health.

This chain uses TRBV5-6 with TRBJ2-7, with 8 bases aligning to TRBD2. Germline V CDR1 and CDR2: SGHDT, YYEEEE. Unmatched junction bases numbered 4, after V lost 2 bases and J lost 0 bases. CDR3 size: 15 residues. The CDR3 protein is CASSLLAVNSYEQYF. The DNA for the CDR3 is TGTGCCAGCAGCTTACTAGCGGTTAACTCCTACGAGCAGTACTTC.

CDR3 sequence (DNA): TGCAGTGCTAGTGGTATGGGAGCGGGTGCAGAGACCCAGTACTTC. It specifies CSASGMGAGAETQYF. The chain is built from TRBV20-1 and TRBJ2-5; tentatively, D is TRBD2 (6 bases). From germline, CDR1 is DFQATT and CDR2 SNEGSKA (reference sequence). This CDR3 is built from 15 residues. Trimming took off 3 bases at V and 4 bases at J, with 18 bases between the two ends.

This sequence joins TRBV18 and TRBJ1-2; 9 bases are a match to TRBD1. V lost 2 bases, J lost 4 bases, and 5 bases stayed unmatched. This CDR3 comprises 15 residues. Germline CDR1 is KGHSH and CDR2 is LQKENI. The CDR3 region is CASSPAGQGIYGYTF. The CDR3 DNA reads TGTGCCAGCTCACCAGCCGGACAGGGGATCTATGGCTACACCTTC.